This TCR beta chain stems from a study of blood T cell repertoires in COVID-19. Study background: Donors in the United States, Italy and Spain gave samples during acute or convalescent COVID-19. Nucleic acid was either cDNA or gDNA, and it came from T cells, B-cell-depleted T cells, or PBMCs.

Study processing details: Researchers report that nucleated cell counts were estimated from reference gene primer amplification. Data came from immunoSEQ multiplex PCR; TCRdb stores just in-frame clones and leaves some out. V and J calls and clone size are those listed in that table; D and trimming were worked out from the DNA. The sample records over 110,000 clones, approximately 88% being singletons. The sequence came from a human donor in a cohort sampled during active COVID-19. Sequences were obtained from peripheral blood.

For the CDR3, the DNA is TGTGCCAGCAGCTTACCGCGGCCGGGGGGACATAGCTACGAGCAGTACTTC. It translates to CASSLPRPGGHSYEQYF. The chain combines TRBV7-2 with TRBJ2-7; tentatively, D is TRBD2 (7 bases). CDR1 and CDR2 (germline): SGHTA, FQGNSA. CDR3 length equals 17 residues. The ends were cut back, 2 bases at V and 3 bases at J, with 20 bases in the middle.